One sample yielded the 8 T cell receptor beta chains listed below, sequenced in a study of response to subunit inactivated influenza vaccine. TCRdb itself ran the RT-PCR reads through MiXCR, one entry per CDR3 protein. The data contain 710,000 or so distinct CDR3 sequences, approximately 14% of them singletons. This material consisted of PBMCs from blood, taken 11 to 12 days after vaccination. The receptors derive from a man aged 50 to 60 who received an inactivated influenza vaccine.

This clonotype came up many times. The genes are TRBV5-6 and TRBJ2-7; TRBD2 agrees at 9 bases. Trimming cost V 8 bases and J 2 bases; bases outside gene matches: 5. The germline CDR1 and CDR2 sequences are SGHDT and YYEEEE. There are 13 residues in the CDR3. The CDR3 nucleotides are TGTGCCAGTACGACTAGCGGAACCTACGAGCAGTACTTC. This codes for CASTTSGTYEQYF.

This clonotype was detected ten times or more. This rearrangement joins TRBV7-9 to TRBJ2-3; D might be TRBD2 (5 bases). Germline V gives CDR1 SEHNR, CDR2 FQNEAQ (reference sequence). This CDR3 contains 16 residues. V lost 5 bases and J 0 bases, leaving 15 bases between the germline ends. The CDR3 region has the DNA TGTGCCAGCAGCCCAGAAGCGGATCCTAGCACAGATACGCAGTATTTT. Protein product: CASSPEADPSTDTQYF.

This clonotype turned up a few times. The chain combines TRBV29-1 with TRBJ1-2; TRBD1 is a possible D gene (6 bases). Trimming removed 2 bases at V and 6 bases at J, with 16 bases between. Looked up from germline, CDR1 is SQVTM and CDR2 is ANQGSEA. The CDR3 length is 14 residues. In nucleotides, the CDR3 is TGCAGCGTTGAATATGTAGGGGGAATGAATGGCTACACCTTC. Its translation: CSVEYVGGMNGYTF.

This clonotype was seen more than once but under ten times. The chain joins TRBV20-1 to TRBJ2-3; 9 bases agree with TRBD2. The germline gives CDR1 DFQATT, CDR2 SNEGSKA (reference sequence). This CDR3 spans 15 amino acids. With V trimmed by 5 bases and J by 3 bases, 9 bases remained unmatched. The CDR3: CSASRVAGVTDTQYF. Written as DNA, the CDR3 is TGCAGTGCTTCAAGGGTAGCGGGGGTTACAGATACGCAGTATTTT.

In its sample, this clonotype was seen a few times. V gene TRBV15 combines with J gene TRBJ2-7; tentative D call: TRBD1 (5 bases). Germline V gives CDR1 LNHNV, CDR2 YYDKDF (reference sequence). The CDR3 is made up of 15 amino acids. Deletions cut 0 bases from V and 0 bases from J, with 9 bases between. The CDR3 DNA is TGTGCCACCAGCAGAGACGACAGAAGCTCCTACGAGCAGTACTTC. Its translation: CATSRDDRSSYEQYF. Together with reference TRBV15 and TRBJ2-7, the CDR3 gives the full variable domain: DAMVIQNPRYQVTQFGKPVTLSCSQTLNHNVMYWYQQKSSQAPKLLFHYYDKDFNNEADTPDNFQSRRPNTSFCFLDIRSPGLGDTAMYLCATSRDDRSSYEQYFGPGTRLTVT.

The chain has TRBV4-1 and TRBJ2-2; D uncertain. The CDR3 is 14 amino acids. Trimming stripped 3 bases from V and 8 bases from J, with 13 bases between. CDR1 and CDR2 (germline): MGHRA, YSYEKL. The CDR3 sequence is CASSHLPSPGELFF. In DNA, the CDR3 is TGCGCCAGCAGCCACCTTCCGTCGCCTGGGGAGCTGTTTTTT.

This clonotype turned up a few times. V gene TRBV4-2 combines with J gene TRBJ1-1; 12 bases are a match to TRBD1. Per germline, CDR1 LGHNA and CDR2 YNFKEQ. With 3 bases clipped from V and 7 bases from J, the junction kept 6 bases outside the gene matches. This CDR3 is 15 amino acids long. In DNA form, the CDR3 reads TGTGCCAGCAGCCAGGGGGGACAGGGGGCGAGTGAAGCTTTCTTT. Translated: CASSQGGQGASEAFF.

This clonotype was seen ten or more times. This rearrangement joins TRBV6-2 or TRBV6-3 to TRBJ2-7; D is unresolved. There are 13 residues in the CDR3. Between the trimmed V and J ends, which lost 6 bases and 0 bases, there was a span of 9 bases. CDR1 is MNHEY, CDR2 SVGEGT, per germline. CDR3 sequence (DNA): TGTGCCAGCAGCTTAAGGAGCTCCTACGAGCAGTACTTC. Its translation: CASSLRSSYEQYF.